The 5 T cell receptor beta chains below were found in one sample sequenced in a study of sequential checkpoint blockade in melanoma. Sequencing used immunoSEQ multiplex PCR; TCRdb keeps in-frame clones, though not all of them. This sample carries 9,500 to 12,000 clones, 56% of them seen once, and the ten largest clones take 16%. Treatment specified: randomized to nivolumab then ipilimumab (arm A) or the reverse (arm B). The sample here was CD8+ T cells sorted from blood (inferred from file names), taken from a patient given nivolumab and ipilimumab in sequence. These receptors all come from a human donor with melanoma.

This clone has just a few counts. The V and J genes are TRBV27 and TRBJ2-7; no firm D call. Germline V gene sequence: CDR1 MNHEY, CDR2 SMNVEV (reference sequence). The V and J ends lost 3 bases and 6 bases respectively, with 6 bases between them. This CDR3 contains 11 residues. The CDR3 sequence is CASSFQREQYF. The CDR3 DNA is TGTGCCAGCAGTTTCCAGCGCGAGCAGTACTTC.

By sample share, this clone is medium-sized (0.01 to 0.1%). This rearrangement joins TRBV7-9 to TRBJ2-1, with 7 bases that match TRBD1. The V and J ends lost 1 base and 0 bases, in that order; junction bases with no gene match: 0. CDR1 is SEHNR, CDR2 FQNEAQ, per germline (reference sequence). The length of the CDR3 is 15 residues. The DNA for the CDR3 is TGTGCCAGCAGCTTAGGGACAGGCTCCTACAATGAGCAGTTCTTC. This encodes CASSLGTGSYNEQFF.

The J gene is TRBJ2-2, the V gene TRBV19, with 12 bases that match TRBD2. The CDR3 has 18 residues. Germline loops: CDR1 LNHDA, CDR2 SQIVND (reference sequence). Unmatched junction bases numbered 11, after V lost 8 bases and J lost 1 base. The chain's CDR3 is CASRSIWTSGENTGELFF. The CDR3 DNA reads as TGTGCCAGTCGGTCCATATGGACTAGCGGGGAGAACACCGGGGAGCTGTTTTTT.

V usage is TRBV6-5 and J usage is TRBJ2-1, with TRBD1 identical over 7 bases. This CDR3 is 14 amino acids long. Per germline, CDR1 MNHEY and CDR2 SVGAGI. Trimming cost V 8 bases and J 3 bases; bases outside gene matches: 7. Here the CDR3 DNA reads TGTGCCAGCTGGGACAGCGTAAACTACAATGAGCAGTTCTTC. Amino acid sequence: CASWDSVNYNEQFF.

This sequence joins TRBV7-6 and TRBJ1-5, with 7 bases lining up with TRBD1. Germline CDR1 SGHVS, CDR2 FNYEAQ. V was clipped by 1 base and J by 1 base; unmatched bases: 4. The CDR3 sequence is 16 residues long. The CDR3 DNA reads TGTGCCAGCAGCTTAGTCAGGGGGGACAGCAATCAGCCCCAGCATTTT. As protein: CASSLVRGDSNQPQHF.